This record looks at one T cell receptor beta chain sequence and its context. This clonotype showed up many times. Its binding antigen is unknown. Base qualities were left out, and no much larger clone turns up one base away. This sample was included in a study of T cells after yellow fever vaccination (dated by TCRdb to about 2019). Background for the entire study: The SMART-Seq v4 Ultra Low Input RNA kit was used to prepare libraries from fractions with low cell numbers. The cohort comprised two healthy male donors, one aged 18 to 29 and one aged 30 to 40 years. Bulk TCR alpha and beta repertoires were sequenced longitudinally to track T-cell clones before and after primary and booster YFV17D yellow fever vaccination. Blood was collected at multiple timepoints before and after primary and secondary immunization, and bulk PBMC replicates and cell subsets were isolated.

What the work shows at the level of the full study, not this receptor alone: Computational filtering was needed because FACS-sorted repertoires could contain abundant contaminating clonotypes from the bulk population. The study included only two donors, which limits how far the findings can be generalized. Compared with the primary T-cell response, the secondary T-cell response was faster but weaker, reaching its peak on day 5 rather than on day 15. After the booster, most of the clones that had expanded following primary vaccination were detected again (almost 98% of CD4 and roughly nine tenths of CD8), which suggests that memory was broadly maintained. A small fraction of clonotypes appeared in both the CD4 and CD8 compartments, likely as a result of convergent recombination.

The treatment or condition label, read with the paper, signifies: live attenuated yellow fever vaccine strain. A standard Ficoll-Paque protocol was used to isolate PBMCs from peripheral blood. Dynabeads CD4 and CD8 positive selection kits were used to isolate CD4 and CD8 T-cell fractions. TriZol was used to extract RNA from bulk PBMCs, CD4 and CD8 fractions, and dextramer-positive and dextramer-negative fractions. The CDR3 has 16 amino acids, counting the end cysteine and phenylalanine. Just CDR3 DNA is preserved here, 48 bases in frame from base 1. Germline trimming amounts to 0 bases on V and 2 bases on J, with 4 as the count of junction bases outside the gene matches. CDR1 SGHRS and CDR2 YFSETQ are derived from the germline V gene. TCR cDNA was synthesized by 5'RACE template switching, through which a universal primer site and unique molecular identifiers were introduced. cDNA synthesis was primed from both the TCR alpha and TCR beta constant segments. Two PCR steps were used to amplify libraries, with sample barcodes and sequencing adapters being added in the second step. Sequencing of the libraries was done on either Illumina HiSeq 2500 (2x100 bp) or NovaSeq (2x150 bp). Per the original workflow: Reads were demultiplexed and collapsed into UMI consensus sequences with MIGEC, and V(D)J alignment was performed with MiXCR. Clonotypes responding to the vaccine were identified with edgeR on replicate PBMC samples, with the criteria of FDR below 0.01 and a log2 fold change above 5 up to day 15. Bulk clonotypes were assigned CD4 or CD8 identity according to which sequenced CD4 or CD8 repertoire held them at higher abundance. The public reads were reanalyzed by TCRdb: fastp trimming at Q25, MiXCR alignment, in-frame beta chains only. Every CDR3 protein is listed once, alongside the most common genes and DNA of its rows. TCRdb's processing, not the study's, gives the V and J calls here. This sample is represented by about 120,000 distinct CDR3 sequences; roughly 7.9% of them were singletons. The ten largest clones add up to 2.7% of the sample.

The sample was CD4+ T cells sorted from PBMCs, taken approximately 47 days after the first yellow fever vaccination. The chain links TRBV5-1 with TRBJ2-3; 9 junctional bases match TRBD1. The sequence was obtained from a man younger than 30 who received the YFV17D yellow fever vaccine. The sequence in DNA is TGCGCCAGCAGCTTGGAGGGACAGGGAATCACAGATACGCAGTATTTT. Its protein is CASSLEGQGITDTQYF.